The T cell receptor (beta chain) under discussion was sequenced for a study of cytomegalovirus exposure and HLA in healthy donors. Study conclusions and caveats: By HLA locus, TCR association rates varied in a later analysis, with DRB1 showing the most and HLA-C the fewest. TCR beta sequences numbering around 15,000 were associated with HLA alleles at 0.05 false discovery rate in a later analysis. Researchers catalogued over 150 TCR beta chains as cytomegalovirus-associated.

The CDR3 totals 13 residues. Looked up from germline, CDR1 is LNHDA and CDR2 is SQIVND (reference sequence). Trimming cost V 3 bases and J 6 bases, with 9 bases left between them. PCR involved 60 Vbeta and 13 Jbeta primers. Produced via immunoSEQ multiplex PCR; TCRdb's table is partial and in-frame only. The sample has some 220,000 clones, around 88% seen once. Worth noting for this clone: The antigen is undetermined.

This chain links TRBV19 with TRBJ2-1; D remains unclear. The clonotype was recovered from a woman aged 18-35 years in good health and CMV-seronegative. Sequenced input: PBMCs. CDR3: CASSIKSSNEQFF. DNA for the CDR3: TGTGCCAGTAGTATTAAGTCTAGCAATGAGCAGTTCTTC.